The clone carrying this T cell receptor beta chain was observed at least ten times. Its antigen remains unidentified. This sample was included in a study of regulatory T cells in long-lasting Graves disease. Regarding time point: persistent/refractory GD, antithyroid drugs over 5 years with positive TRAb. Extracted PBMC RNA gave rise to the TCR library. American Thyroid Association guidelines defined how Graves' disease was diagnosed. Overall study findings and caveats: Since the sample size was small, accuracy may have been reduced. In persistent patients, shared public clonotypes (2,741) outnumbered those in new patients (approximately 940).

From germline, CDR1 is MNHEY and CDR2 SMNVEV (reference sequence). V lost 4 bases and J 4 bases, leaving 11 bases between the germline ends. CDR3 length equals 14 residues. Building of the TCR beta libraries involved iRepertoire HTBI primers and Arm-PCR of CDR3 regions. TCRdb fed the multiplex PCR reads into MiXCR, producing one record per CDR3 protein. Of 350,000 to 450,000 distinct CDR3 sequences in the sample, roughly a fifth were seen once. This specimen was peripheral blood mononuclear cells (PBMCs), taken when the disease was refractory, from a patient treated with antithyroid drugs. The J gene is TRBJ1-5, the V gene TRBV27; D unresolved. This sequence was found in a female donor with Graves disease. In DNA, the CDR3 is TGTGCCAGCAGTTCCGAGGGATATAATCAGCCCCAGCATTTT. This sequence encodes CASSSEGYNQPQHF.